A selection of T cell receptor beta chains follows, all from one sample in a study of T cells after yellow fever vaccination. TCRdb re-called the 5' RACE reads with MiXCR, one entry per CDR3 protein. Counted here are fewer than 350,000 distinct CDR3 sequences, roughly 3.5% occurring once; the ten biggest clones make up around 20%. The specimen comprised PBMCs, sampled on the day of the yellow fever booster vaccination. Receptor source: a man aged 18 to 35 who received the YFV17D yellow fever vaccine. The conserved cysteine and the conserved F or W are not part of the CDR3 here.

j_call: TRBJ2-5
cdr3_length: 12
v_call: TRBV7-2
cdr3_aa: ASSGGPTGETQY

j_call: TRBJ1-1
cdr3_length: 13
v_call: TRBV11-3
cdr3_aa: ASSPQSLINTEAF

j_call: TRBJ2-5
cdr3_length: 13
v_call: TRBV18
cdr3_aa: ASSREQGSGETQY

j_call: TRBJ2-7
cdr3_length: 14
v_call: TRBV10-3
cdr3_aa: AISENVRVLTGEQY

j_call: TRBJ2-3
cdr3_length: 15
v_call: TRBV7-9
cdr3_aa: ASSFSPSGVPADTQY

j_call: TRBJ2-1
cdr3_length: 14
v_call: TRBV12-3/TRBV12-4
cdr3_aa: ASSSPSGSLYYEQF

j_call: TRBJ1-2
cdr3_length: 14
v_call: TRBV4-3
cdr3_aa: ASSQDGGRSRFGYT

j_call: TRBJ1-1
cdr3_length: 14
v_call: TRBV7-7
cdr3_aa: ASSFPPQGRDTEAF

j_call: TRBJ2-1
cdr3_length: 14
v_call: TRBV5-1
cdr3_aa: ASSSGLADSYNEQF

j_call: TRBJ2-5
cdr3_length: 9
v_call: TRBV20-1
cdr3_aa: SASWWGTQY

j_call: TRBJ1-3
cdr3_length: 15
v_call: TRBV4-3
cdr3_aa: ASSHPGGPSSGNTIY

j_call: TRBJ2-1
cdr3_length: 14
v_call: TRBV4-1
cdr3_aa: ASSQATGASYNEQF

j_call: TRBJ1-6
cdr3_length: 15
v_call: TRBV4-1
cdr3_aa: ASSQVGVGSYNSPLH

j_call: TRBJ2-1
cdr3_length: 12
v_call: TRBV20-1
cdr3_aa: SARPQVRANEQF

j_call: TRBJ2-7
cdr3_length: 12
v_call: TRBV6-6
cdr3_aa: ASRLDRGAYEQY

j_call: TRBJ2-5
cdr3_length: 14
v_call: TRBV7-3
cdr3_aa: ASSLTGFTPEETQY

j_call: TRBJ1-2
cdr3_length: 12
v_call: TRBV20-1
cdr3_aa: SAAGGAANYGYT

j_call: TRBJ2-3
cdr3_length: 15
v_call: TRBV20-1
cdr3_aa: SASRLSSGGVTDTQY

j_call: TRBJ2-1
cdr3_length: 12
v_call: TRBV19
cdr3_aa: ASSMRGTWNEQF

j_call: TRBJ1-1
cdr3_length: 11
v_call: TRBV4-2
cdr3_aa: ASRPGGSTEAF

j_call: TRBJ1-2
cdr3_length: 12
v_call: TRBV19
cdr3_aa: ASRTGTAEYGYT

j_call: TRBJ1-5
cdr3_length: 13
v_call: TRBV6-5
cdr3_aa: ASRSTGGINQPQH

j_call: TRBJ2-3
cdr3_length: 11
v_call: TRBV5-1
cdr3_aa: ASSRHRGETQY

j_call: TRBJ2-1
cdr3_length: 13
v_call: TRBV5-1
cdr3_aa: ASRGTGQGSREQF

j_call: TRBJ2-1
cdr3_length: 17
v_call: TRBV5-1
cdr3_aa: ASSLGFTSGGGSYNEQF